This is a list of T cell receptor beta chains from one sample in a study of long-term antiretroviral therapy in people with HIV. Profiled with immunoSEQ multiplex PCR; TCRdb holds only in-frame clones, not every one. This sample has about 33,000 clones, with about 80% found just once. Here the sequenced sample was unsorted PBMCs, taken 2 years after starting antiretroviral therapy. The receptors here all came from a woman in her fifties or sixties with HIV. Each CDR3 is given with its conserved first and last residue. D genes are given only for firm matches. Not all rows give a size; the values are once, few, many and, for expanded clones, a class.

CDR3nt | CDR3aa | v_gene | abundance | d_gene | j_gene
TGTGCCAGCAGCTCGGGGGCTAATTCACCCCTCCACTTT | CASSSGANSPLHF | TRBV5-4 | few | . | TRBJ1-6
TGTGCCAGCACCCAGCGAGGGGAGAACACTGAAGCTTTCTTT | CASTQRGENTEAFF | TRBV11-2 | . | . | TRBJ1-1
TGTGCCATCGGGTCCGGGGCAGGTCCCACAGATACGCAGTATTTT | CAIGSGAGPTDTQYF | TRBV10-3 | . | . | TRBJ2-3
TGTGCCAGTAGTATAGAATCTAGAAGGTACGAGCAGTACTTC | CASSIESRRYEQYF | TRBV19 | . | . | TRBJ2-7
TGTGCCAGCAGCCCGGGACAGGGGAAAAAGGGCAATCAGCCCCAGCATTTT | CASSPGQGKKGNQPQHF | TRBV5-5 | . | TRBD1 | TRBJ1-5
TGTGCCAGCAGCCGTCCCGACAGCTTTATTAACACTGAAGCTTTCTTT | CASSRPDSFINTEAFF | TRBV7-8 | . | . | TRBJ1-1
TGCAGCGTTGTGGGAGGGGACTATGGCTACACCTTC | CSVVGGDYGYTF | TRBV29-1 | . | . | TRBJ1-2
TGTGCCATCAGTGAGGGGAACCCATTGCGGGTGGAGACCCAGTACTTC | CAISEGNPLRVETQYF | TRBV10-3 | once | . | TRBJ2-5
TGTGCCAGCAGTTATACCGATCTCACTAACTATGGCTACACCTTC | CASSYTDLTNYGYTF | TRBV6-6 | . | . | TRBJ1-2
TGTGCCTGGAGTGAGGACCTCAATCAGCCCCAGCATTTT | CAWSEDLNQPQHF | TRBV30 | . | . | TRBJ1-5
TGTGCCAGCGGGACAAACGGGGATACGCAGTATTTT | CASGTNGDTQYF | TRBV19 | . | . | TRBJ2-3
TGTGCCTGGAGCCCTCAGTCTCGAGGGGAGACCCAGTACTTC | CAWSPQSRGETQYF | TRBV30 | . | . | TRBJ2-5
TGTGCCAGCAGGCCGGGACTAGGGTATCAGTTCTTC | CASRPGLGYQFF | TRBV27 | once | TRBD2 | TRBJ2-1
TGTGCCAGCTCACCTCAGCTAGGTGCGTCGAACACCGGGGAGCTGTTTTTT | CASSPQLGASNTGELFF | TRBV18 | . | . | TRBJ2-2